The 11 T cell receptor beta chains below were found in one sample sequenced in a study of T cell responses to AZD1222 COVID-19 vaccine. Repertoires were generated with immunoSEQ multiplex PCR, while TCRdb's copy carries only in-frame clones and drops some. The table includes about 260,000 clones, over 85% detected once. This sample comprised peripheral blood, obtained on day 0 of AZD1222 vaccination. The receptor source for this set is an adult in good health.

The chain recombines TRBV29-1 with TRBJ1-4, with TRBD1 matching 7 bases. The V gene end was trimmed by 4 bases and the J gene end by 4 bases; junction bases not matched to a gene: 3. Germline assignment: CDR1 SQVTM and CDR2 ANQGSEA. The CDR3 has 13 residues. In DNA form, the CDR3 reads TGCAGCGTTGGAAGGGGGCTTAATGAAAAACTGTTTTTT. Protein product: CSVGRGLNEKLFF.

The chain employs TRBV3-1 (or the pseudogene TRBV3-2) and TRBJ1-1; no firm D call. In germline, CDR1 is LGHDT, CDR2 YNNKEL (reference sequence). The length of the CDR3 is 11 residues. Trimming removed 5 bases at V and 4 bases at J, with 5 bases between. The CDR3 protein is CASSKSTEAFF. The CDR3 DNA reads TGTGCCAGCAGCAAGAGCACTGAAGCTTTCTTT.

The chain has TRBV19 and TRBJ1-1; 8 bases line up with TRBD1. V lost 8 bases to trimming and J lost 0 bases; unmatched junction nucleotides: 5. CDR1 is LNHDA and CDR2 is SQIVND in the germline V gene (reference sequence). The CDR3 is 14 amino acids. The CDR3 DNA reads TGTGCCAGTCTCCGGACAGGGTTGAACACTGAAGCTTTCTTT. Translated: CASLRTGLNTEAFF.

This chain links TRBV7-3 with TRBJ2-2, with TRBD2 matching 10 bases. The CDR3 contains 15 residues. Germline CDR1 and CDR2: SGHTA and FQGTGA. The V segment lost 6 bases and the J segment 5 bases; nucleotides outside the gene matches: 6. CDR3 loop: CASSTSGIGTGELFF. The DNA for the CDR3 is TGTGCCAGCAGTACTAGCGGGATTGGTACCGGGGAGCTGTTTTTT.

V usage is TRBV6-5 and J usage is TRBJ1-3; 7 nucleotides match TRBD1. The length of the CDR3 is 15 residues. Germline-derived CDR1 and CDR2 are MNHEY and SVGAGI. V lost 0 bases to trimming and J lost 4 bases; unmatched junction nucleotides: 3. CDR3 residues: CASSYSTGSGNTIYF. The CDR3 DNA is TGTGCCAGCAGTTACTCGACAGGGAGCGGAAACACCATATATTTT.

The chain uses TRBV19 and TRBJ2-4; TRBD2 agrees at 15 bases. The J segment lost 1 base and the V segment lost 4 bases, leaving 8 bases of the junction unmatched. Germline-derived CDR1 and CDR2 are LNHDA and SQIVND (reference sequence). The CDR3 covers 19 residues. DNA of the CDR3: TGTGCCAGTAGTAGGGGGGGACTAGCGGGAGGAAACGCCAAAAACATTCAGTACTTC. Its protein product is CASSRGGLAGGNAKNIQYF.

This clone was counted once. The rearrangement links TRBV7-3 to TRBJ2-1; TRBD1 or TRBD2 may be the D gene (5 bases each). The V end was cut by 4 bases, the J end by 6 bases, with 13 bases between. In germline, CDR1 is SGHTA, CDR2 FQGTGA. The CDR3 totals 14 residues. This CDR3 is CASSSPGTTNEQFF. DNA of the CDR3: TGTGCCAGCAGCTCCCCCGGGACCACCAATGAGCAGTTCTTC.

The J gene is TRBJ1-3, the V gene TRBV15; D not resolved. Trimming left V 3 bases short and J 4 bases short, with 4 bases between. Germline V gene lookup returns CDR1 LNHNV and CDR2 YYDKDF (reference sequence). The CDR3 is 12 residues long. CDR3 amino acids: CATSSQGNTIYF. CDR3 DNA sequence: TGTGCCACCAGCAGTCAAGGAAACACCATATATTTT.

The gene calls are TRBV5-1 and TRBJ2-7; D is unclear. The CDR3 loop spans 12 amino acids. Per germline, CDR1 SGHRS and CDR2 YFSETQ. The V and J ends lost 4 bases and 3 bases respectively, with 8 bases between them. The CDR3 protein is CASSAPDYEQYF. As DNA, the CDR3 is TGCGCCAGCAGCGCCCCGGACTACGAGCAGTACTTC.

In this sample, this clone turned up once. The same CDR3 is also encoded by other DNA sequences in this sample. The J gene is TRBJ1-4, the V gene TRBV28; weak D call: TRBD1 (5 bases). The CDR3 has 15 amino acids. V gave up 3 bases and J gave up 2 bases, with 10 bases separating them. Germline CDR1 and CDR2: MDHEN and SYDVKM. In nucleotides, the CDR3 is TGTGCCAGCAGTTTGCCCACAGGTACTAATGAAAAACTGTTTTTT. It codes for CASSLPTGTNEKLFF.

This chain connects TRBV28 to TRBJ1-6; D may be TRBD1 (5 bases). The germline CDR1 and CDR2 sequences are MDHEN and SYDVKM. The CDR3 loop spans 12 amino acids. V was shortened by 11 bases and J by 6 bases, with 11 bases between the two germline ends. The CDR3 region has the DNA TGTGCCGGGCGACAGATTAATTCACCCCTCCACTTT. It codes for CAGRQINSPLHF.